The 9 T cell receptor beta chains reported below all come from one sample, sequenced in a study of T cell changes during pregnancy in multiple sclerosis. TCRdb keeps only in-frame clones here, not all; method: immunoSEQ multiplex PCR. Among 72,000 or so clones listed, roughly 93% were seen once. This specimen was peripheral blood, taken in the second trimester of pregnancy. These receptor sequences come from a female donor with multiple sclerosis, enrolled in a pregnancy study.

V and J are TRBV5-5 and TRBJ1-1; 7 bases map to TRBD1. Germline lookup yields CDR1 SGHKS and CDR2 YYEKEE (reference sequence). With 3 bases clipped from V and 5 bases from J, the junction kept 4 bases outside the gene matches. The CDR3 totals 13 residues. Written as DNA, the CDR3 is TGTGCCAGCAGCTCGACAGGGTTGACTGAAGCTTTCTTT. Its translation is CASSSTGLTEAFF.

The chain recombines TRBV7-3 with TRBJ2-3, with 8 bases matching TRBD2. V lost 8 bases to trimming and J lost 3 bases; unmatched junction nucleotides: 7. Looked up from germline, CDR1 is SGHTA and CDR2 is FQGTGA. This CDR3 is 14 amino acids long. CDR3 protein: CASSRGGSTDTQYF. CDR3 bases: TGTGCCAGCTCTCGCGGGGGGTCGACAGATACGCAGTATTTT.

This sequence joins TRBV29-1 and TRBJ1-2; D gene uncertain. The V gene lost 6 bases and the J gene lost 4 bases, with 12 bases spanning the gap. The germline gives CDR1 SQVTM, CDR2 ANQGSEA. CDR3 length equals 12 residues. The CDR3 DNA reads as TGCAGCGTCTTAGGCGGAGTCTATGGCTACACCTTC. It yields the protein CSVLGGVYGYTF.

The chain uses TRBV5-1 and TRBJ1-4; TRBD1 matches 10 bases. Germline CDR1 reads SGHRS; CDR2 reads YFSETQ. Trimming at V came to 3 bases and at J to 8 bases, leaving 10 bases not matched to a gene. The CDR3 is 16 residues long. CDR3 region: CASSSGTGAYLEKLFF. CDR3 sequence (DNA): TGCGCCAGCAGCTCAGGGACAGGGGCCTATTTGGAAAAACTGTTTTTT.

This clone was picked up one time. CDR3 sequence reads: CSVESGGSYEQYF. CDR3 coding DNA: TGCAGCGTTGAAAGCGGGGGCTCCTACGAGCAGTACTTC. The V call is TRBV29-1, the J call TRBJ2-7; 8 bases are shared with TRBD2. V was pared by 2 bases and J by 0 bases, with 0 bases of the junction left unmatched. The V gene's germline CDR1 is SQVTM and CDR2 ANQGSEA. This CDR3 is built from 13 residues.

The chain combines TRBV18 with TRBJ2-1; maybe TRBD1 (5 bases). This CDR3 comprises 12 residues. V was pared by 4 bases and J by 5 bases, with 6 bases between. Germline V lookup: CDR1 KGHSH, CDR2 LQKENI. CDR3 region: CASSQTDNEQFF. The CDR3 region has the DNA TGTGCCAGCTCACAGACAGACAATGAGCAGTTCTTC.

This rearrangement joins TRBV15 to TRBJ2-1; 8 nucleotides align to TRBD1. CDR3 size: 18 residues. The germline CDR1 and CDR2 sequences are LNHNV and YYDKDF (reference sequence). The V and J ends lost 8 bases and 0 bases, in that order; junction bases with no gene match: 15. The CDR3 bases are TGTGCCACCTCCGGAGGGACAGGATACCCGAGCTCCTACAATGAGCAGTTCTTC. It is translated as CATSGGTGYPSSYNEQFF.

This rearrangement joins TRBV14 to TRBJ2-1; 10 positions match TRBD1. The CDR3 sequence is 15 residues long. V was pared by 4 bases and J by 6 bases, with 6 bases of the junction left unmatched. The germline V gene encodes CDR1 SGHDN and CDR2 FVKESK. CDR3 sequence reads: CASSRQGAPPNEQFF. CDR3 nucleotides: TGTGCCAGCAGCCGACAGGGGGCGCCCCCCAATGAGCAGTTCTTC.

This clone was detected only once. J is TRBJ2-7 and V is TRBV5-1, with TRBD1 matching 7 bases. CDR1 SGHRS and CDR2 YFSETQ come from the germline V gene. V lost 0 bases, J lost 4 bases, and 10 bases stayed unmatched. The length of the CDR3 is 16 residues. The CDR3 region is CASSLGGTGVGYEQYF. In nucleotides, the CDR3 is TGCGCCAGCAGCTTGGGCGGCACAGGGGTGGGGTACGAGCAGTACTTC.